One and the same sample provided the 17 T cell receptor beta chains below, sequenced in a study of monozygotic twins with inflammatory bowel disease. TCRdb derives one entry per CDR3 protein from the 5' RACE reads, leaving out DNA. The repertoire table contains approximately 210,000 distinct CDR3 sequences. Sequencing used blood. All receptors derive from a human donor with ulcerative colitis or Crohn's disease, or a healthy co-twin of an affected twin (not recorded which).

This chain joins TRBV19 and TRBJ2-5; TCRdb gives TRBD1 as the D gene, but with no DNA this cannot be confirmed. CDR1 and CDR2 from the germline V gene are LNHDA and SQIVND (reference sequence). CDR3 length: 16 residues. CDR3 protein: CASSSPRDRGRETQYF. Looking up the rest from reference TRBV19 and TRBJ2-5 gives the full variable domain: DGGITQSPKYLFRKEGQNVTLSCEQNLNHDAMYWYRQDPGQGLRLIYYSQIVNDFQKGDIAEGYSVSREKKESFPLTVTSAQKNPTAFYLCASSSPRDRGRETQYFGPGTRLLVL.

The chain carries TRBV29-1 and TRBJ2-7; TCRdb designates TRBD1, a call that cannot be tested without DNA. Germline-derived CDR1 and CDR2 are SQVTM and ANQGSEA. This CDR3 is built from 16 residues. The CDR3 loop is CSVVSAAQQGGDEQYF.

The CDR3 spells CASSLAGLDEKLFF. The genes are TRBV7-2 and TRBJ1-4. The CDR3 spans 14 residues. Germline CDR1 reads SGHTA; CDR2 reads FQGNSA.

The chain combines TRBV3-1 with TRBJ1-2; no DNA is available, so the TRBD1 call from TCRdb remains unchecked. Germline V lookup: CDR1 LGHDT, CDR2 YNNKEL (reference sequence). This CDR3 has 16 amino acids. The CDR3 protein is CASSQWAGVASVGYTF.

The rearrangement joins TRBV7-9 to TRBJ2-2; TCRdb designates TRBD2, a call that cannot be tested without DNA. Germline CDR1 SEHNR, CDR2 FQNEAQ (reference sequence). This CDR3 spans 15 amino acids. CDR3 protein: CASKEEGTNTGELFF.

CDR3 sequence: CASSRGVRYTF. The V and J genes are TRBV11-2 and TRBJ1-2. This CDR3 is 11 amino acids long. Germline V gives CDR1 SGHAT, CDR2 FQNNGV. The complete variable domain, with remaining parts taken from reference TRBV11-2 and TRBJ1-2, reads EAGVAQSPRYKIIEKRQSVAFWCNPISGHATLYWYQQILGQGPKLLIQFQNNGVVDDSQLPKDRFSAERLKGVDSTLKIQPAKLEDSAVYLCASSRGVRYTFGSGTRLTVV.

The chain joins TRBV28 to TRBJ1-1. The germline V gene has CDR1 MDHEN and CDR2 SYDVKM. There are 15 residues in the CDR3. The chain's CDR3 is CASSYPGRGDTEAFF.

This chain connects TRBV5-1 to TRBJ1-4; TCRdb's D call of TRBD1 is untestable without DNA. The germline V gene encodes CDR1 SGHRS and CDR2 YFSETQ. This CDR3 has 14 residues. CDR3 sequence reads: CASSFTGVNEKLFF.

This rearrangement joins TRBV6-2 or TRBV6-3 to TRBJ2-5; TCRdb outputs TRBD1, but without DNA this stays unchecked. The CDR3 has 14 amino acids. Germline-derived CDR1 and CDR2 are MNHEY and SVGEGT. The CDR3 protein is CASSFTDRVETQYF.

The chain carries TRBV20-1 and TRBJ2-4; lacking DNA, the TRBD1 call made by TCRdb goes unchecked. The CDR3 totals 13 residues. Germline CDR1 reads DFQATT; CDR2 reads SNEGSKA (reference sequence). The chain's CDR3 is CSADRDRGNIQYF.

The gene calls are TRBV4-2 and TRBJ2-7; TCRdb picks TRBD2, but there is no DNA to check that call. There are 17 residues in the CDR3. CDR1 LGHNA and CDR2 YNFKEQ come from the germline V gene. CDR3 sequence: CASSQDPDGSGRYEQYF.

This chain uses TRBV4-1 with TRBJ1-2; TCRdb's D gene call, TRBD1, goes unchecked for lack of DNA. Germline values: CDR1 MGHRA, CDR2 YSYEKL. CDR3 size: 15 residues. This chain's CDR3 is CASSHPDRALYGYTF.

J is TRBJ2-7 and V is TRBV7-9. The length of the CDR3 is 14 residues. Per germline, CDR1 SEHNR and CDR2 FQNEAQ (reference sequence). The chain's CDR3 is CASSFPGAHYEQYF.

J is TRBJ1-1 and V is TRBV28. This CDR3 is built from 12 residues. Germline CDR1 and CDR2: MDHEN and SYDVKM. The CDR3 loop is CASNYMNTEAFF.

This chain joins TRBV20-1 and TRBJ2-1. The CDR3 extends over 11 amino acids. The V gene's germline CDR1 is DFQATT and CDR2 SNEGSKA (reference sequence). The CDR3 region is CSVWENSEQFF.

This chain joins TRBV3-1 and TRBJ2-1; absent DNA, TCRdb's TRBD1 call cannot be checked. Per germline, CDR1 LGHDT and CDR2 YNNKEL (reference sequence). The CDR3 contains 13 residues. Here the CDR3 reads CASSLTGGNEQFF.

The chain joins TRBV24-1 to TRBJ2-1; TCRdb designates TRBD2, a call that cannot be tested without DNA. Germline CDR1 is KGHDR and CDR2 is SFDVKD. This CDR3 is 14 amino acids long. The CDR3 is CATSVSGGLSEQFF.